These 24 T cell receptor beta chains came from one sample sequenced in a study of T cell responses to AZD1222 COVID-19 vaccine. The protocol was immunoSEQ multiplex PCR, while the TCRdb copy is restricted to in-frame clones and leaves out a portion. The data contain 100,000 to 150,000 clones, less than 95% of them singletons. This specimen consisted of peripheral blood, obtained on day 0 of MenACWY control vaccination. The receptors here all came from an adult in good health.

The CDR3 DNA reads as TGTGCCACCAGTGATTCCCAACTAGATTCGGAGACCCAGTACTTC. This encodes CATSDSQLDSETQYF. The chain carries TRBV24-1 and TRBJ2-5, with D perhaps TRBD2 (5 bases). The V end lost 2 bases, the J end lost 5 bases, and 14 bases lay between the germline ends. The CDR3 has 15 residues. Germline V gene lookup returns CDR1 KGHDR and CDR2 SFDVKD.

The chain couples TRBV7-3 to TRBJ1-3; no definite D call. This CDR3 comprises 11 residues. Trimming removed 8 bases from V and 1 base from J, with 3 bases in between. The germline V gene has CDR1 SGHTA and CDR2 FQGTGA. The DNA of the CDR3 is TGTGCCAGCGGTTCTGGAAACACCATATATTTT. Translated, it gives CASGSGNTIYF.

Judged by abundance, this clone is medium-sized. The V call is TRBV12-3 or TRBV12-4, the J call TRBJ2-3; D is perhaps TRBD1 or TRBD2 (5 bases each). V was pared by 2 bases and J by 10 bases, with 13 bases between. The CDR3 loop spans 13 amino acids. The CDR3 bases are TGTGCCAGCAGTTTATTGGGACCATATCCGCAGTATTTT. This translates into CASSLLGPYPQYF.

This chain connects TRBV5-5 to TRBJ1-2; 10 bases align to TRBD1. J was trimmed by 14 bases and V by 4 bases; bases with no gene match: 17. Germline loops: CDR1 SGHKS, CDR2 YYEKEE (reference sequence). The CDR3 has 15 amino acids. The CDR3 bases are TGTGCCAGCAGCCGCCAGCCTGCGACAGGGGGCGGGGAAACCTTC. Amino acids: CASSRQPATGGGETF.

A remark on this clone: The sample contains more than one DNA sequence encoding this CDR3. The V call is TRBV5-4, the J call TRBJ1-1; no clear D. Germline CDR1 is SGHNT and CDR2 is YYREEE (reference sequence). The CDR3 extends over 13 amino acids. V gave up 2 bases and J gave up 4 bases, with 9 bases separating them. CDR3 residues: CASSFGVGTEAFF. In DNA, the CDR3 is TGTGCCAGCAGCTTCGGGGTAGGCACTGAAGCTTTCTTT. Together with reference TRBV5-4 and TRBJ1-1, the CDR3 gives the full variable domain: ETGVTQSPTHLIKTRGQQVTLRCSSQSGHNTVSWYQQALGQGPQFIFQYYREEENGRGNFPPRFSGLQFPNYSSELNVNALELDDSALYLCASSFGVGTEAFFGQGTRLTVV.

The chain carries TRBV5-1 and TRBJ2-5, with 7 nucleotides matching TRBD2. Germline CDR1 reads SGHRS; CDR2 reads YFSETQ. The CDR3 covers 15 residues. J gave up 0 bases and V 4 bases, and 6 bases lay outside the gene matches. For the CDR3, the DNA is TGCGCCAGCAGCCCCGGGACTAAAGACCAAGAGACCCAGTACTTC. Its protein product is CASSPGTKDQETQYF. Drawing the rest from reference TRBV5-1 and TRBJ2-5, the complete variable domain is KAGVTQTPRYLIKTRGQQVTLSCSPISGHRSVSWYQQTPGQGLQFLFEYFSETQRNKGNFPGRFSGRQFSNSRSEMNVSTLELGDSALYLCASSPGTKDQETQYFGPGTRLLVL.

The rearrangement uses TRBV18 and TRBJ1-1, with D uncertain. The V end was cut by 5 bases, the J end by 0 bases, with 7 bases between. Germline values: CDR1 KGHSH, CDR2 LQKENI. CDR3 length: 13 amino acids. The CDR3 region is CASSAIMNTEAFF. CDR3 coding DNA: TGTGCCAGCTCAGCGATAATGAACACTGAAGCTTTCTTT.

V and J are TRBV2 and TRBJ2-7; D is perhaps TRBD1 (6 bases). Trimming removed 7 bases at V and 1 base at J, with 11 bases between. Germline V gene lookup returns CDR1 SNHLY and CDR2 FYNNEI. This CDR3 spans 13 amino acids. The CDR3 bases are TGTGCCAGCACCACCACAGGGTCCTACGAGCAGTACGTC. It yields the protein CASTTTGSYEQYV.

This clone was recorded a few times. The chain carries TRBV2 and TRBJ1-6; the D is unclear. The CDR3 loop spans 11 amino acids. From germline, CDR1 is SNHLY and CDR2 FYNNEI. CDR3 in amino acids: CAGGGNSPLHF. As DNA, the CDR3 is TGTGCAGGAGGAGGGAATTCACCCCTCCACTTT.

The rearrangement links TRBV6-4 to TRBJ2-6; perhaps TRBD1 as D (6 bases). V was pared by 7 bases and J by 0 bases, with 10 bases between. CDR3 length: 15 residues. Germline V gene data show CDR1 as MRHNA and CDR2 as SNTAGT. The CDR3 nucleotides are TGTGCCAGCAAGGACAGAAACTCTGGGGCCAACGTCCTGACTTTC. Residues: CASKDRNSGANVLTF.

V gene TRBV27 combines with J gene TRBJ2-3; D is uncertain. The CDR3 length is 13 residues. Between the trimmed V and J ends, which lost 7 bases and 2 bases, there was a span of 10 bases. CDR1 is MNHEY and CDR2 is SMNVEV in the germline V gene (reference sequence). CDR3: CASIDWDTDTQYF. CDR3 nucleotides: TGTGCCAGCATTGACTGGGACACAGATACGCAGTATTTT.

The chain is built from TRBV11-2 and TRBJ1-6; 7 bases align to TRBD1. Germline-derived CDR1 and CDR2 are SGHAT and FQNNGV. The CDR3 extends over 13 amino acids. The V gene end was trimmed by 5 bases and the J gene end by 10 bases; junction bases not matched to a gene: 5. This CDR3 is CASSQGERSPLHF. For the CDR3, the DNA is TGTGCCAGCAGCCAGGGGGAACGCTCACCCCTCCACTTT.

This clone appeared a single time. V usage is TRBV5-8 and J usage is TRBJ2-7, with D hard to call. Trimming left V 6 bases short and J 2 bases short, with 6 bases between. The V gene's germline CDR1 is SGHTS and CDR2 YDEGEE. The CDR3 has 11 residues. The CDR3 region has the DNA TGTGCCAGCACAGACCCCTACGAGCAGTACGTC. Translated, it gives CASTDPYEQYV.

The chain joins TRBV13 to TRBJ1-2; 8 bases are a match to TRBD1. CDR3 size: 17 residues. J gave up 8 bases and V 5 bases, and 19 bases lay outside the gene matches. The germline V gene has CDR1 PRHDT and CDR2 FYEKMQ (reference sequence). The chain's CDR3 is CASSPRQGPIDAWGYTF. As DNA, the CDR3 is TGTGCCAGCAGCCCGAGACAGGGGCCGATTGATGCCTGGGGCTACACCTTC.

This chain links TRBV13 with TRBJ2-3, with TRBD1 identical over 7 bases. J was trimmed by 4 bases and V by 1 base; bases with no gene match: 5. CDR1 is PRHDT, CDR2 FYEKMQ, per germline (reference sequence). The CDR3 totals 15 residues. CDR3 DNA: TGTGCCAGCAGCTTAGCGGGACAGCACGCAGATACGCAGTATTTT. This sequence encodes CASSLAGQHADTQYF. The whole variable domain, remainder taken from reference TRBV13 and TRBJ2-3, is AAGVIQSPRHLIKEKRETATLKCYPIPRHDTVYWYQQGPGQDPQFLISFYEKMQSDKGSIPDRFSAQQFSDYHSELNMSSLELGDSALYFCASSLAGQHADTQYFGPGTRLTVL.

The V and J genes are TRBV14 and TRBJ2-1, with 14 bases aligning to TRBD2. Trimming took 7 bases from V and 8 from J; bases not matched to a gene: 4. The germline V gene encodes CDR1 SGHDN and CDR2 FVKESK. The CDR3 spans 14 residues. The CDR3 loop reads CASTGGLAGDEQFF. For the CDR3, the DNA is TGTGCCAGCACCGGGGGACTAGCGGGAGATGAGCAGTTCTTC.

The chain links TRBV3-1 (or the pseudogene TRBV3-2) to TRBJ1-1, with D unclear. The V gene's germline CDR1 is LGHDT and CDR2 YNNKEL (reference sequence). Trimming cost V 3 bases and J 0 bases, with 11 bases left between them. The length of the CDR3 is 15 residues. CDR3 coding DNA: TGTGCCAGCAGCCATACCGGAGTAATGAACACTGAAGCTTTCTTT. It codes for CASSHTGVMNTEAFF.

The chain employs TRBV11-2 and TRBJ1-5; D gene uncertain. Trimming stripped 0 bases from V and 2 bases from J, with 8 bases between. Germline values: CDR1 SGHAT, CDR2 FQNNGV. The CDR3 consists of 15 residues. This CDR3 is CASSLEGKRNQPQHF. CDR3 coding DNA: TGTGCCAGCAGCTTAGAGGGGAAGCGCAATCAGCCCCAGCATTTT.

V usage is TRBV2 and J usage is TRBJ1-3; TRBD1 is a possible D gene (6 bases). The germline CDR1 and CDR2 sequences are SNHLY and FYNNEI. The CDR3 consists of 18 residues. V dropped 4 bases and J dropped 0 bases, with 19 bases sitting between them. CDR3 sequence: CASSGSQGLLSSGNTIYF. The CDR3 bases are TGTGCCAGCAGTGGCTCGCAGGGGCTATTAAGCTCTGGAAACACCATATATTTT. The whole variable domain, remainder taken from reference TRBV2 and TRBJ1-3, is EPEVTQTPSHQVTQMGQEVILRCVPISNHLYFYWYRQILGQKVEFLVSFYNNEISEKSEIFDDQFSVERPDGSNFTLKIRSTKLEDSAMYFCASSGSQGLLSSGNTIYFGEGSWLTVV.

J is TRBJ2-7 and V is TRBV28; 8 positions agree with TRBD2. The CDR3 is 15 residues long. With V trimmed by 8 bases and J by 1 base, 10 bases remained unmatched. CDR1 and CDR2 from the germline V gene are MDHEN and SYDVKM. The CDR3 DNA is TGTGCCAGCCCCCCCGAACTAGCGGTATCCTACGAGCAGTACTTC. This sequence encodes CASPPELAVSYEQYF.

CDR3 coding DNA: TGCGCCAGCAGCCGAGGACAGGGGACAACCCAAGAGACCCAGTACTTC. The encoded protein is CASSRGQGTTQETQYF. V usage is TRBV4-1 and J usage is TRBJ2-5; TRBD1 matches at 9 bases. Trimming at V came to 4 bases and at J to 1 base, leaving 7 bases not matched to a gene. The germline gives CDR1 MGHRA, CDR2 YSYEKL. The CDR3 has 16 amino acids.

The V gene is TRBV24-1, the J gene TRBJ2-2; no clear D gene. V dropped 4 bases and J dropped 3 bases, with 5 bases sitting between them. Germline CDR1 is KGHDR and CDR2 is SFDVKD. The CDR3 sequence is 13 residues long. CDR3 nucleotides: TGTGCCACCAGTGACTCATACACCGGGGAGCTGTTTTTT. Translating it yields CATSDSYTGELFF.

The V and J genes are TRBV5-8 and TRBJ2-4; D might be TRBD1 (5 bases). The germline V gene encodes CDR1 SGHTS and CDR2 YDEGEE. V was trimmed by 5 bases and J by 7 bases, leaving 13 bases between them. This CDR3 region has 13 residues. This CDR3 reads CASSSLHRNIQYF. For the CDR3, the DNA is TGTGCCAGCAGTTCCTTACACAGGAACATTCAGTACTTC.

This rearrangement joins TRBV18 to TRBJ2-3; TRBD1 might be the D (6 bases). V was cut by 6 bases and J by 1 base, with 20 bases left in between. CDR1 KGHSH and CDR2 LQKENI come from the germline V gene. The CDR3 extends over 17 amino acids. In DNA form, the CDR3 reads TGTGCCAGCTCTCCAAATAACAGGGTGAGGGGCACAGATACGCAGTATTTT. Translation gives CASSPNNRVRGTDTQYF. Supplemented by reference TRBV18 and TRBJ2-3, the full variable domain reads NAGVMQNPRHLVRRRGQEARLRCSPMKGHSHVYWYRQLPEEGLKFMVYLQKENIIDESGMPKERFSAEFPKEGPSILRIQQVVRGDSAAYFCASSPNNRVRGTDTQYFGPGTRLTVL.